This T cell receptor (beta chain) was found in a study of T cell changes during pregnancy in multiple sclerosis. CDR3 size: 15 residues. The V gene's germline CDR1 is SGHTA and CDR2 FQGTGA. Deletions cut 2 bases from V and 7 bases from J, with 15 bases between. Data came from immunoSEQ multiplex PCR; TCRdb stores just in-frame clones and leaves some out. The sample has roughly 40,000 clones; approximately 94% are singletons. The material sequenced was peripheral blood, taken before pregnancy. The genes are TRBV7-3 and TRBJ2-1, with D unresolved. This receptor was taken from a female donor with multiple sclerosis, enrolled in a pregnancy study. CDR3 sequence (DNA): TGTGCCAGCAGCTTACTTAACTCGAGGATGAATGAGCAGTTCTTC. Its protein is CASSLLNSRMNEQFF.